The rows below give T cell receptor beta chains drawn from one sample of a study of beta chain features in type 1 diabetes. Sequencing was performed with immunoSEQ multiplex PCR; in TCRdb, only in-frame clones are kept and a portion is missing. Found here are fewer than 500,000 clones, approximately 15% of them singletons; the top ten hold less than 0.04%. Sequenced input: naive CD4+ T cells from blood. The source of these receptors is a man aged 30 to 39 in good health. Each CDR3 is given without its conserved first and last residue. Size tells how often a clone was seen (once, few, many) or the class of an expanded clone, and some rows leave it out.

size,V,CDR3
NA,TRBV27,ASSIRTGDRGYT
few,TRBV9,ASSATFGAYNEQF
few,TRBV11-2,ASSLSDRVNEQF
NA,TRBV30,AAGGTVSYGYT
NA,TRBV7-2,ASSLDGYGYT
few,TRBV9,ASSVNPRETQY
NA,TRBV29-1,SVGSGGLEEGEQF
few,TRBV5-1,ASSLGQHTGELF
few,TRBV25-1,ASSGTGTGDVGELF
NA,TRBV9,ASSVAGGRGETQY
few,TRBV14,ASSQAKRGGDNEQF
few,TRBV14,ASSLALATNEKLF
NA,TRBV5-6,ASSLWHQETQY
NA,TRBV5-4,ASSSLDPDNEQF
few,TRBV18,ASSPDSYEQY
few,TRBV5-1,ASSFGTPGTGELF
few,TRBV4-1,ASSPYPDLDTQY
NA,TRBV7-2,ASHQTGGNYGYT
NA,TRBV29-1,SASGMEETQY
NA,TRBV2,ASSEARKSAEQF
NA,TRBV7-9,ASSISRSSGSGDEQF
NA,TRBV23-1,ASSQYLPVLGNTIY
many,TRBV29-1,SVHPGSTDTQY
NA,TRBV4-1,ASGQGNQPQH
NA,TRBV7-2,ASSLALGTRMF
few,TRBV5-4,ASSTRGALGANVLT
NA,TRBV2,ASTAHSINEKLF
few,TRBV2,ASSVLETQY
NA,TRBV10-3,AISANQETQY
NA,TRBV5-4,ASSSPFPDTQY
NA,TRBV9,ASSTRTSANNEQF
NA,TRBV7-3,ASSGGSTDTQY
few,TRBV30,AWSVTGGSEPQH
NA,TRBV30,AWSPHSNQPQH
few,TRBV7-9,ASSSLTGVAANNEQF
NA,TRBV5-4,ASSLDRVYEQY
NA,TRBV29-1,SGSHDRGPYEQY
few,TRBV5-4,ASSSTDTGELF
few,TRBV7-2,ASTKRGSWETQY
few,TRBV30,AWSVSVSNQPQH
few,TRBV4-1,ASSQVQGREDTQY
NA,TRBV7-2,ASSEVKGISDTQY
few,TRBV5-1,ASSWGTPETQY